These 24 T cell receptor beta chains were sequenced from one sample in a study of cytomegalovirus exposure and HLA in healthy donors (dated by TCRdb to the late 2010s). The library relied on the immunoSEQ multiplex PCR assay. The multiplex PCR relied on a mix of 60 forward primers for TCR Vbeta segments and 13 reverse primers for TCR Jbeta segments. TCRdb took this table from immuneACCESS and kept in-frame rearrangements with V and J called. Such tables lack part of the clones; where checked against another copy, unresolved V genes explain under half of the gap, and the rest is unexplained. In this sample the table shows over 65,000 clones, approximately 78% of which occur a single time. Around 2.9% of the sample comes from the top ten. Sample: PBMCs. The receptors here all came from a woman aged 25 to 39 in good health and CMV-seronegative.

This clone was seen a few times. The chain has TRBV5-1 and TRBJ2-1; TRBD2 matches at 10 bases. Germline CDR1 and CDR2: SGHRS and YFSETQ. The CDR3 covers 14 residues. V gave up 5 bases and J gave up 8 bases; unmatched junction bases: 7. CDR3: CASRPGLATDEQFF. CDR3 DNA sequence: TGCGCCAGCAGACCGGGACTAGCGACCGATGAGCAGTTCTTC.

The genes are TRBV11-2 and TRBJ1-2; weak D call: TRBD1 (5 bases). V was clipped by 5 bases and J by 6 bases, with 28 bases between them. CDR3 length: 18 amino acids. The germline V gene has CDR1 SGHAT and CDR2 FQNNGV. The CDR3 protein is CASSHPPGLTRLSHGYTF. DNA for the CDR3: TGTGCCAGCAGCCACCCACCGGGACTCACTCGCCTCTCTCATGGCTACACCTTC.

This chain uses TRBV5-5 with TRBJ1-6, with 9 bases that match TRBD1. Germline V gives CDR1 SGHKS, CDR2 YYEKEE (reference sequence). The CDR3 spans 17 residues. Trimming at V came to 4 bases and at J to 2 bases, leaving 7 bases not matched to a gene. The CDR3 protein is CASSKRDRETYNSPLHF. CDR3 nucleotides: TGTGCCAGCAGCAAGAGGGACAGGGAGACCTATAATTCACCCCTCCACTTT. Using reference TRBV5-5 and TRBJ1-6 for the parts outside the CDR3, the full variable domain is DAGVTQSPTHLIKTRGQQVTLRCSPISGHKSVSWYQQVLGQGPQFIFQYYEKEERGRGNFPDRFSARQFPNYSSELNVNALLLGDSALYLCASSKRDRETYNSPLHFGNGTRLTVT.

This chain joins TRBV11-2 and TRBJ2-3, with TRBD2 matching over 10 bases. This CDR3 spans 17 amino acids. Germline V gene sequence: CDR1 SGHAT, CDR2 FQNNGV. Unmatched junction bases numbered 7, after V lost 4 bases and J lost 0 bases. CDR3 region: CASSYGSGGLSTDTQYF. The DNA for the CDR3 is TGTGCCAGCAGCTATGGTAGCGGGGGGCTGAGCACAGATACGCAGTATTTT.

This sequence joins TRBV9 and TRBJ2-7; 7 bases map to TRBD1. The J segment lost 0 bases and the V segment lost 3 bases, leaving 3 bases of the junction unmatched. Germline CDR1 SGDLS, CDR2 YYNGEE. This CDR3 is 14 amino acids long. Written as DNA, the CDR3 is TGTGCCAGCAGCGCCGGACAGGCCTCCTACGAGCAGTACTTC. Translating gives CASSAGQASYEQYF.

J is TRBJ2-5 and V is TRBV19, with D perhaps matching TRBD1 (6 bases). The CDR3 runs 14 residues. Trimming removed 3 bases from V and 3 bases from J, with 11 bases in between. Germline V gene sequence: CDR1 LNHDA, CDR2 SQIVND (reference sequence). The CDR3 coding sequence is TGTGCCAGTAGTATTGGGGGCACTAAAGAGACCCAGTACTTC. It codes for CASSIGGTKETQYF.

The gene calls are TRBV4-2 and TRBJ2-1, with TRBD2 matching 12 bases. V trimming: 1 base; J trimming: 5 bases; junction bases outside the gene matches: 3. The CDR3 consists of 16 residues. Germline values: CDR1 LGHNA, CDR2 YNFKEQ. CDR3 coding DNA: TGTGCCAGCAGCCAAGGACTAGCGGGGGTGAACAATGAGCAGTTCTTC. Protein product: CASSQGLAGVNNEQFF.

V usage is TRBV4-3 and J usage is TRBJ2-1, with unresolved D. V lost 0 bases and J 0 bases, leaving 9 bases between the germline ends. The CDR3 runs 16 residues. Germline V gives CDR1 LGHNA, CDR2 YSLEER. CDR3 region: CASSQDAGYSYNEQFF. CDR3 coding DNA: TGCGCCAGCAGCCAAGATGCCGGTTACTCCTACAATGAGCAGTTCTTC.

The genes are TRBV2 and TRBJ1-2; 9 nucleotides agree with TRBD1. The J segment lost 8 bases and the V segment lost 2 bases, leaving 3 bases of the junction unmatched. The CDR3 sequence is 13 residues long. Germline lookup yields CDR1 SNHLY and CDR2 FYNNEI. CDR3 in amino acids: CASSELTGGGYTF. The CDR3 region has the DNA TGTGCCAGCAGTGAACTAACAGGGGGCGGCTACACCTTC.

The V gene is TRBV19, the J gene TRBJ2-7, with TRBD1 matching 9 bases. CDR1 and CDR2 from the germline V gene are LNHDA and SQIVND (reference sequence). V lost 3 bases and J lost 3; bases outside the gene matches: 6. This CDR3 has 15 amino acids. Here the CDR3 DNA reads TGTGCCAGTAGTATCGAAAGGACAGGGGTCTACGAGCAGTACTTC. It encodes CASSIERTGVYEQYF.

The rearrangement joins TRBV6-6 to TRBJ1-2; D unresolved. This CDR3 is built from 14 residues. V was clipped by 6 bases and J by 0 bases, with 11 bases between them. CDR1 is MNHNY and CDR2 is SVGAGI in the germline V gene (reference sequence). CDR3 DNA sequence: TGTGCCAGCAGCTTTCTGCTAACTAACTATGGCTACACCTTC. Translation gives CASSFLLTNYGYTF.

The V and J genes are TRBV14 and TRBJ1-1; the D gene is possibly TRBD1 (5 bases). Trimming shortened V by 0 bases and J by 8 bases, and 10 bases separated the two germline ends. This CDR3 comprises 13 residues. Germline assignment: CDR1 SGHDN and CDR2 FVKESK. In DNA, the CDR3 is TGTGCCAGCAGCCAAGATATTTACAGGGAAGCTTTCTTT. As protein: CASSQDIYREAFF. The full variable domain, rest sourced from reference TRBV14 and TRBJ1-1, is EAGVTQFPSHSVIEKGQTVTLRCDPISGHDNLYWYRRVMGKEIKFLLHFVKESKQDESGMPNNRFLAERTGGTYSTLKVQPAELEDSGVYFCASSQDIYREAFFGQGTRLTVV.

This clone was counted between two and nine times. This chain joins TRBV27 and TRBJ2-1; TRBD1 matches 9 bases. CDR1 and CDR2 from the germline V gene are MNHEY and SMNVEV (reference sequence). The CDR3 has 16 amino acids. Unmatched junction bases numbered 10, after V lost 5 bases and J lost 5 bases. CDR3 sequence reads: CASSKQQGAIDNEQFF. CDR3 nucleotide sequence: TGTGCCAGCAGTAAGCAACAGGGGGCGATAGACAATGAGCAGTTCTTC.

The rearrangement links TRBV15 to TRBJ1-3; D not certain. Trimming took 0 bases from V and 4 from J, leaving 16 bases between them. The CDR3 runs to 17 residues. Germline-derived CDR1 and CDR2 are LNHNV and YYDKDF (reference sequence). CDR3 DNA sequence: TGTGCCACCAGCAGAGAGGGTACGAGGGCGTCCGGAAACACCATATATTTT. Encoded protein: CATSREGTRASGNTIYF.

CDR3 in amino acids: CTSRDKSYEQYF. The CDR3 DNA follows: TGCACCAGCCGGGACAAATCCTACGAGCAGTACTTC. V usage is TRBV1 and J usage is TRBJ2-7; TRBD1 is taken as the D call from the table, unchecked against the DNA. TRBV1 is a listed pseudogene. The CDR3 contains 12 residues.

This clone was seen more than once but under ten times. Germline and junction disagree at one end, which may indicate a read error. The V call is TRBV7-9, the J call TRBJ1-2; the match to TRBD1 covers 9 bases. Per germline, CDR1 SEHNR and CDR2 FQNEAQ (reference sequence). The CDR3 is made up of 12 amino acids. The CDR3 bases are TGTGCCAGCAGCCCTGGCAGGACAGGGGTATTCTTC. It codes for CASSPGRTGVFF.

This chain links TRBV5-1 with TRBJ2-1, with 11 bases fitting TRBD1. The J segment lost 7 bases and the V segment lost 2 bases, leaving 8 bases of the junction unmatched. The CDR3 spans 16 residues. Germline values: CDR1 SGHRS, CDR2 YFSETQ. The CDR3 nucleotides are TGCGCCAGCAGCTTTCCCCCGGACAGGGGGCTAAATGAGCAGTTCTTC. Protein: CASSFPPDRGLNEQFF.

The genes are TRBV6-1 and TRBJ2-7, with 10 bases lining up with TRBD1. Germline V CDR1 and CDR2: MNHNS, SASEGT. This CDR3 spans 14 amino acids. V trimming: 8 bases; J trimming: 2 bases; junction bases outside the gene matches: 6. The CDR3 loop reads CASDFGQGAYEQYF. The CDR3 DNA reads TGTGCCAGCGATTTCGGACAGGGGGCCTACGAGCAGTACTTC.

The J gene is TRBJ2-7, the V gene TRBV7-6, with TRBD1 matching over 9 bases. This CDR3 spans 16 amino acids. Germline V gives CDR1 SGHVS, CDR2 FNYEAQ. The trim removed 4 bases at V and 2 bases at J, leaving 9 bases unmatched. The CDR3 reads CASSSQTGGNTYEQYF. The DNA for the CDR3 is TGTGCCAGCAGCTCCCAGACAGGGGGGAATACCTACGAGCAGTACTTC.

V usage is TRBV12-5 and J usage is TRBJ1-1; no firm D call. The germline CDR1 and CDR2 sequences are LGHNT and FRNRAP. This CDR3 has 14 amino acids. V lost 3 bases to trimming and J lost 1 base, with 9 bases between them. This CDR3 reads CASGLEHPNTEAFF. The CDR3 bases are TGTGCTAGTGGTTTAGAACACCCGAACACTGAAGCTTTCTTT. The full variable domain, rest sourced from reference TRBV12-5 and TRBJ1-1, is DARVTQTPRHKVTEMGQEVTMRCQPILGHNTVFWYRQTMMQGLELLAYFRNRAPLDDSGMPKDRFSAEMPDATLATLKIQPSEPRDSAVYFCASGLEHPNTEAFFGQGTRLTVV.

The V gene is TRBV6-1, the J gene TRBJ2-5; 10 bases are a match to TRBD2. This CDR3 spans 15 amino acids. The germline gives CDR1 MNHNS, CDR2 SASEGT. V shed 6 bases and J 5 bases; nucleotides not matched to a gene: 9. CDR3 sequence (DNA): TGTGCCAGCAGGGGGAGGAGCGGGGGGGTGGAGACCCAGTACTTC. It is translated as CASRGRSGGVETQYF.

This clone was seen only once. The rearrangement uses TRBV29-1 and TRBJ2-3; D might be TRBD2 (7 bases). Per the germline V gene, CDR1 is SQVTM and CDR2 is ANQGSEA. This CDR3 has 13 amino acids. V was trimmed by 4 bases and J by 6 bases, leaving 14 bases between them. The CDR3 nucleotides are TGCAGCGTTGGAGGAGGCGGGGGCGATACGCAGTATTTT. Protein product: CSVGGGGGDTQYF.

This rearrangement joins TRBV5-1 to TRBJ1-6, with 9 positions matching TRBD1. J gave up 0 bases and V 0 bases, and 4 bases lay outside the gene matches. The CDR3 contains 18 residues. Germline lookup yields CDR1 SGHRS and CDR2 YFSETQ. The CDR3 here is CASSLAGQGSSYNSPLHF. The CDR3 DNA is TGCGCCAGCAGCTTGGCCGGACAGGGGAGCTCCTATAATTCACCCCTCCACTTT.

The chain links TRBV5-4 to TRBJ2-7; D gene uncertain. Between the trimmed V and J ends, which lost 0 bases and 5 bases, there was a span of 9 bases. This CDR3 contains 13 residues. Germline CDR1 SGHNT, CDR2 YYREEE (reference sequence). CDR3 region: CASSLVSGNEQYF. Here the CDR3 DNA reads TGTGCCAGCAGCTTGGTCTCAGGTAACGAGCAGTACTTC.